The next 30 T cell receptor beta chains were all read from a single sample in a study of blood T cell repertoires in COVID-19. TCRdb's copy holds only in-frame clones and misses some; the assay was immunoSEQ multiplex PCR. The profile shows about 220,000 clones, approximately 77% of them singletons. Sequencing was done on a sample of peripheral blood. The source is a woman of 80 years or more with acute or convalescent COVID-19.

This chain links TRBV6-1 with TRBJ1-6; D unresolved. The V gene lost 2 bases and the J gene lost 2 bases, with 16 bases spanning the gap. CDR1 is MNHNS, CDR2 SASEGT, per germline. This CDR3 has 18 residues. The chain's CDR3 is CASSESGILRPYNSPLHF. CDR3 in DNA: TGTGCCAGCAGTGAATCGGGGATTTTGAGGCCCTATAATTCACCCCTCCACTTT.

This clone was seen a few times. The rearrangement uses TRBV19 and TRBJ1-5; D is possibly TRBD1 (6 bases). The CDR3 has 20 amino acids. V was pared by 6 bases and J by 0 bases, with 27 bases between. Germline V gene lookup returns CDR1 LNHDA and CDR2 SQIVND (reference sequence). CDR3 nucleotide sequence: TGTGCCAGTAGCAGTATTCGGGGAGGGGGGGCTAGGTTTAGCAATCAGCCCCAGCATTTT. Amino acids: CASSSIRGGGARFSNQPQHF.

With respect to this clone: A much more abundant neighbour one base away suggests this may be a read error. Different DNA sequences within this sample yield the same CDR3. This chain links TRBV7-9 with TRBJ1-2, with D possibly matching TRBD1 (5 bases). The CDR3 is 12 amino acids. Trimming left V 1 base short and J 8 bases short, with 8 bases between. The germline V gene encodes CDR1 SEHNR and CDR2 FQNEAQ (reference sequence). This chain's CDR3 is CASSLVEGGYTF. DNA for the CDR3: TGTGCCAGCAGCTTAGTGGAGGGGGGCTACACCTTC.

The chain links TRBV6-1 to TRBJ1-4; 8 bases agree with TRBD1. Unmatched junction bases numbered 11, after V lost 0 bases and J lost 11 bases. The CDR3 spans 16 residues. CDR1 is MNHNS and CDR2 is SASEGT in the germline V gene. The CDR3 region has the DNA TGTGCCAGCAGTGAAGCGCGCGGACAGGGTATGGGGAAACTGTTTTTT. It encodes CASSEARGQGMGKLFF.

A few counts support this clone. This sequence joins TRBV11-2 and TRBJ2-1; TRBD1 matches 8 bases. Germline CDR1 is SGHAT and CDR2 is FQNNGV. The CDR3 extends over 15 amino acids. V shed 5 bases and J 4 bases; nucleotides not matched to a gene: 7. For the CDR3, the DNA is TGTGCCAGCAGCGCAGGACAGGGATTATACAATGAGCAGTTCTTC. Amino acid sequence: CASSAGQGLYNEQFF.

The rearrangement uses TRBV9 and TRBJ2-5; 10 bases align to TRBD2. Germline V lookup: CDR1 SGDLS, CDR2 YYNGEE. The CDR3 sequence is 16 residues long. Germline trimming cut 3 bases from V and 1 base from J; bases unmatched to any gene: 6. Here the CDR3 reads CASSAEAGGTQETQYF. For the CDR3, the DNA is TGTGCCAGCAGCGCTGAAGCGGGGGGGACCCAAGAGACCCAGTACTTC.

This clone was counted a few times. The V call is TRBV7-2, the J call TRBJ1-2; unclear D gene. Germline V lookup: CDR1 SGHTA, CDR2 FQGNSA. The CDR3 is 17 residues long. Trimming took 2 bases from V and 0 from J, leaving 16 bases between them. CDR3 protein: CASSLWAEQATNYGYTF. For the CDR3, the DNA is TGTGCCAGCAGCTTATGGGCAGAACAAGCTACTAACTATGGCTACACCTTC.

The CDR3 loop reads CASSQGLQPQHF. CDR3 DNA sequence: TGTGCCAGCAGCCAAGGACTCCAGCCCCAGCATTTT. This chain uses TRBV3-1 (or the pseudogene TRBV3-2) with TRBJ1-5; D call uncertain. From germline, CDR1 is LGHDT and CDR2 YNNKEL (reference sequence). The CDR3 sequence is 12 residues long. Trimming took off 1 base at V and 7 bases at J, with 5 bases between the two ends.

This clone was observed a single time. CDR3 nucleotides: TGTGCCAGCAGCGTAGAAGCGGGGGGATGGGAGCAGTACTTC. It codes for CASSVEAGGWEQYF. The rearrangement uses TRBV9 and TRBJ2-7, with 9 bases fitting TRBD2. Trimming removed 0 bases from V and 7 bases from J; junction bases left unmatched: 5. Germline CDR1 and CDR2: SGDLS and YYNGEE. There are 14 residues in the CDR3.

This clone was seen just once. V gene TRBV5-1 combines with J gene TRBJ1-1; TRBD1 matches at 7 bases. Trimming cost V 0 bases and J 5 bases; bases outside gene matches: 7. The CDR3 extends over 15 amino acids. The germline CDR1 and CDR2 sequences are SGHRS and YFSETQ. DNA of the CDR3: TGCGCCAGCAGCTTGGACGGCAGGGGGGTGACTGAAGCTTTCTTT. Translating it yields CASSLDGRGVTEAFF.

The rearrangement uses TRBV25-1 and TRBJ2-7; D perhaps matches TRBD1 (5 bases). CDR1 MGHDK and CDR2 SYGVNS come from the germline V gene. Trimming took off 5 bases at V and 1 base at J, with 9 bases between the two ends. CDR3 size: 13 residues. CDR3 coding DNA: TGTGCCAGCAGTAGCCAGGGATCCTACGAGCAGTACTTC. It encodes CASSSQGSYEQYF.

The CDR3 region is CASSQSQGNIQYF. The CDR3 DNA follows: TGCGCCAGCAGTCAATCGCAGGGAAACATTCAGTACTTC. This chain connects TRBV23-1 to TRBJ2-4, with a possible D match to TRBD1 (5 bases). TRBV23-1 is an ORF, and what it does is uncertain. The CDR3 is made up of 13 amino acids. Trimming shortened V by 0 bases and J by 6 bases, and 6 bases separated the two germline ends.

The chain carries TRBV6-4 and TRBJ1-5; the D gene is possibly TRBD1 (6 bases). V lost 5 bases, J lost 3 bases, and 8 bases lay in between. CDR1 MRHNA and CDR2 SNTAGT come from the germline V gene. CDR3 length: 13 amino acids. The CDR3: CASSSGANQPQHF. The CDR3 coding sequence is TGTGCCAGCAGTTCAGGGGCCAATCAGCCCCAGCATTTT.

The chain combines TRBV7-8 with TRBJ1-1, with 8 bases that match TRBD1. The CDR3 sequence is 20 residues long. The J segment lost 2 bases and the V segment lost 4 bases, leaving 21 bases of the junction unmatched. Germline values: CDR1 SGHVS, CDR2 FQNEAQ. CDR3 residues: CASSSGTGRILRVGNTEAFF. In DNA, the CDR3 is TGTGCCAGCAGCTCCGGGACAGGCAGAATTCTTAGGGTGGGAAACACTGAAGCTTTCTTT. Complete variable domain (other parts from reference TRBV7-8 and TRBJ1-1): GAGVSQSPRYKVAKRGQDVALRCDPISGHVSLFWYQQALGQGPEFLTYFQNEAQLDKSGLPSDRFFAERPEGSVSTLKIQRTQQEDSAVYLCASSSGTGRILRVGNTEAFFGQGTRLTVV.

The chain combines TRBV14 with TRBJ2-2; 7 nucleotides align to TRBD1. The germline gives CDR1 SGHDN, CDR2 FVKESK. V dropped 0 bases and J dropped 5; count of bases not matched to a gene: 9. This CDR3 comprises 17 residues. CDR3 in amino acids: CASSQDLRGPETGELFF. The CDR3 DNA reads as TGTGCCAGCAGCCAAGATTTGAGGGGGCCAGAAACCGGGGAGCTGTTTTTT.

This clone was picked up a small number of times. The chain links TRBV6-5 to TRBJ2-7; 9 bases are shared with TRBD1. Trimming at V came to 6 bases and at J to 7 bases, leaving 10 bases not matched to a gene. This CDR3 region has 14 residues. Looked up from germline, CDR1 is MNHEY and CDR2 is SVGAGI. This chain's CDR3 is CASRRGQGTVEQYF. The CDR3 DNA follows: TGTGCCAGCAGGCGAGGACAGGGGACAGTGGAGCAGTACTTC.

This chain uses TRBV7-9 with TRBJ1-4, with TRBD1 matching 8 bases. In germline, CDR1 is SEHNR, CDR2 FQNEAQ (reference sequence). CDR3 size: 16 residues. Trimming at V came to 1 base and at J to 7 bases, leaving 8 bases not matched to a gene. The CDR3 nucleotides read TGTGCCAGCAGCTTAGAGTGGAGCAGGGGGCTTGAAAAACTGTTTTTT. Its translation is CASSLEWSRGLEKLFF.

This chain joins TRBV11-3 and TRBJ2-5; 12 bases fit TRBD1. Germline trimming cut 3 bases from V and 5 bases from J; bases unmatched to any gene: 7. The germline V gene has CDR1 SGHNT and CDR2 YENEEA. This CDR3 contains 16 residues. The CDR3 nucleotides read TGTGCCAGCAGCTTCAAAGGGGACAGGGGGCTGGAGACCCAGTACTTC. It is translated as CASSFKGDRGLETQYF.

The V and J genes are TRBV2 and TRBJ1-6; TRBD1 is a possible D gene (5 bases). CDR3 length: 13 residues. With 3 bases removed from V and 9 bases from J, the gap between germline ends came to 9 bases. Germline V CDR1 and CDR2: SNHLY, FYNNEI. The CDR3 DNA sequence: TGTGCCAGCAGTGAGAGAAGGGGTTCACCCCTCCACTTT. Residues: CASSERRGSPLHF.

CDR3 sequence: CASSLSMGLSGANVLTF. The CDR3, as DNA: TGCGCCAGCAGCTTGTCAATGGGCCTCTCTGGGGCCAACGTCCTGACTTTC. This chain uses TRBV5-1 with TRBJ2-6; D gene unclear. CDR3 length: 17 amino acids. V was trimmed by 1 base and J by 0 bases, leaving 11 bases between them. Germline CDR1 SGHRS, CDR2 YFSETQ.

The chain uses TRBV5-1 and TRBJ1-4; TRBD1 agrees at 9 bases. V lost 3 bases and J lost 7; bases outside the gene matches: 7. The CDR3 loop spans 15 amino acids. Germline assignment: CDR1 SGHRS and CDR2 YFSETQ. CDR3 protein: CASSSGGQGSEKLFF. CDR3 in DNA: TGCGCCAGCAGCTCCGGGGGACAGGGCTCTGAAAAACTGTTTTTT.

The chain carries TRBV5-1 and TRBJ2-7; TRBD2 is a possible D gene (6 bases). Germline V gives CDR1 SGHRS, CDR2 YFSETQ. The ends were cut back, 0 bases at V and 5 bases at J, with 15 bases in the middle. This CDR3 is 15 amino acids long. The CDR3 protein is CASSLARRGVNEQYF. The CDR3 DNA reads TGCGCCAGCAGCTTGGCCCGGAGGGGAGTCAACGAGCAGTACTTC.

V usage is TRBV6-4 and J usage is TRBJ1-1; 7 bases fit TRBD1. The germline CDR1 and CDR2 sequences are MRHNA and SNTAGT. CDR3 length equals 14 residues. The J segment lost 3 bases and the V segment lost 8 bases, leaving 9 bases of the junction unmatched. As DNA, the CDR3 is TGTGCCAGCCGAGGACAGGCGGAGGACACTGAAGCTTTCTTT. Residues: CASRGQAEDTEAFF.

J is TRBJ1-2 and V is TRBV11-2; D possibly corresponds to TRBD1 (5 bases). The CDR3 is 14 amino acids. Trimming shortened V by 1 base and J by 7 bases, and 13 bases separated the two germline ends. CDR1 and CDR2 (germline): SGHAT, FQNNGV. The CDR3 region is CASSLGQTVPGYTF. The CDR3 bases are TGTGCCAGCAGCTTAGGACAGACCGTTCCTGGCTACACCTTC.

The gene calls are TRBV7-2 and TRBJ1-4, with 7 bases matching TRBD1. V trimming: 3 bases; J trimming: 8 bases; junction bases outside the gene matches: 9. In germline, CDR1 is SGHTA, CDR2 FQGNSA. This CDR3 spans 15 amino acids. CDR3 coding DNA: TGTGCCAGCAGCTTGACAGGGAAGGAAGGGGAAAAACTGTTTTTT. Translated, it gives CASSLTGKEGEKLFF.

The chain carries TRBV5-6 and TRBJ2-1; 9 bases agree with TRBD2. CDR1 is SGHDT and CDR2 is YYEEEE in the germline V gene. V gave up 4 bases and J gave up 7 bases; unmatched junction bases: 9. The CDR3 spans 15 residues. CDR3 in amino acids: CASSLTGGGENEQFF. For the CDR3, the DNA is TGTGCCAGCAGCCTGACAGGCGGGGGGGAGAATGAGCAGTTCTTC.

In DNA, the CDR3 is TGTGCCAGCAGCGCCCGACAGTTTGGGAACACTGAAGCTTTCTTT. Translated, it gives CASSARQFGNTEAFF. The chain recombines TRBV11-1 with TRBJ1-1, with D maybe TRBD1 (5 bases). Germline-derived CDR1 and CDR2 are SGHAT and FQDESV (reference sequence). The V end lost 5 bases, the J end lost 1 base, and 14 bases lay between the germline ends. This CDR3 comprises 15 residues.

The rearrangement joins TRBV19 to TRBJ2-1; 7 nucleotides align to TRBD2. The junction had 8 bases not matched to a gene; V was cut back by 6 bases and J by 6 bases. The CDR3 extends over 14 amino acids. Germline CDR1 reads LNHDA; CDR2 reads SQIVND (reference sequence). The CDR3 loop is CASSISGVRNEQFF. DNA of the CDR3: TGTGCCAGTAGCATAAGCGGGGTACGCAATGAGCAGTTCTTC. The full variable domain, in which reference TRBV19 and TRBJ2-1 provide the parts outside the CDR3, is DGGITQSPKYLFRKEGQNVTLSCEQNLNHDAMYWYRQDPGQGLRLIYYSQIVNDFQKGDIAEGYSVSREKKESFPLTVTSAQKNPTAFYLCASSISGVRNEQFFGPGTRLTVL.

V gene TRBV7-2 combines with J gene TRBJ1-2; 9 positions agree with TRBD1. From germline, CDR1 is SGHTA and CDR2 FQGNSA. The J segment lost 9 bases and the V segment lost 6 bases, leaving 8 bases of the junction unmatched. The CDR3 extends over 13 amino acids. This CDR3 is CASRQGASRSYTF. The DNA for the CDR3 is TGTGCCAGCAGACAGGGGGCCTCTAGGAGCTACACCTTC.

This clone was detected only a few times. V and J are TRBV19 and TRBJ1-2; no firm D call. This CDR3 spans 13 amino acids. The V and J ends lost 3 bases and 6 bases respectively, with 11 bases between them. Germline CDR1 is LNHDA and CDR2 is SQIVND (reference sequence). CDR3 amino acids: CASSMRPSDGYTF. CDR3 bases: TGTGCCAGTAGTATGCGGCCGTCAGATGGCTACACCTTC.